The present T cell receptor (beta chain) was sequenced within a study of radiotherapy plus CTLA-4 blockade in lung cancer. This clone showed up just a few times. Its cognate antigen is unknown. Repertoires were generated with immunoSEQ multiplex PCR, while TCRdb's copy carries only in-frame clones and drops some. The table includes roughly 71,000 clones, around 82% detected once. Trimming left V 5 bases short and J 6 bases short, with 8 bases between. This CDR3 contains 11 residues. The germline V gene has CDR1 SEHNR and CDR2 FQNEAQ (reference sequence). The study, taken as a whole, reports: Early clonal dynamics of blood T cells, together with interferon-beta, were reported as the best response predictor. Tumor-derived TCR clones expanded in blood after radiotherapy plus ipilimumab.

This rearrangement joins TRBV7-9 to TRBJ2-7; a weak D match, TRBD2 (5 bases). This clonotype was sampled from a human donor with non-small cell lung cancer who had a complete response to radiotherapy plus ipilimumab. Sequenced material: peripheral blood, taken from a patient treated with radiotherapy plus ipilimumab. The CDR3 DNA sequence: TGTGCCAGCAGCCTCCGGGGCGAGCAGTACGTC. The encoded protein is CASSLRGEQYV.